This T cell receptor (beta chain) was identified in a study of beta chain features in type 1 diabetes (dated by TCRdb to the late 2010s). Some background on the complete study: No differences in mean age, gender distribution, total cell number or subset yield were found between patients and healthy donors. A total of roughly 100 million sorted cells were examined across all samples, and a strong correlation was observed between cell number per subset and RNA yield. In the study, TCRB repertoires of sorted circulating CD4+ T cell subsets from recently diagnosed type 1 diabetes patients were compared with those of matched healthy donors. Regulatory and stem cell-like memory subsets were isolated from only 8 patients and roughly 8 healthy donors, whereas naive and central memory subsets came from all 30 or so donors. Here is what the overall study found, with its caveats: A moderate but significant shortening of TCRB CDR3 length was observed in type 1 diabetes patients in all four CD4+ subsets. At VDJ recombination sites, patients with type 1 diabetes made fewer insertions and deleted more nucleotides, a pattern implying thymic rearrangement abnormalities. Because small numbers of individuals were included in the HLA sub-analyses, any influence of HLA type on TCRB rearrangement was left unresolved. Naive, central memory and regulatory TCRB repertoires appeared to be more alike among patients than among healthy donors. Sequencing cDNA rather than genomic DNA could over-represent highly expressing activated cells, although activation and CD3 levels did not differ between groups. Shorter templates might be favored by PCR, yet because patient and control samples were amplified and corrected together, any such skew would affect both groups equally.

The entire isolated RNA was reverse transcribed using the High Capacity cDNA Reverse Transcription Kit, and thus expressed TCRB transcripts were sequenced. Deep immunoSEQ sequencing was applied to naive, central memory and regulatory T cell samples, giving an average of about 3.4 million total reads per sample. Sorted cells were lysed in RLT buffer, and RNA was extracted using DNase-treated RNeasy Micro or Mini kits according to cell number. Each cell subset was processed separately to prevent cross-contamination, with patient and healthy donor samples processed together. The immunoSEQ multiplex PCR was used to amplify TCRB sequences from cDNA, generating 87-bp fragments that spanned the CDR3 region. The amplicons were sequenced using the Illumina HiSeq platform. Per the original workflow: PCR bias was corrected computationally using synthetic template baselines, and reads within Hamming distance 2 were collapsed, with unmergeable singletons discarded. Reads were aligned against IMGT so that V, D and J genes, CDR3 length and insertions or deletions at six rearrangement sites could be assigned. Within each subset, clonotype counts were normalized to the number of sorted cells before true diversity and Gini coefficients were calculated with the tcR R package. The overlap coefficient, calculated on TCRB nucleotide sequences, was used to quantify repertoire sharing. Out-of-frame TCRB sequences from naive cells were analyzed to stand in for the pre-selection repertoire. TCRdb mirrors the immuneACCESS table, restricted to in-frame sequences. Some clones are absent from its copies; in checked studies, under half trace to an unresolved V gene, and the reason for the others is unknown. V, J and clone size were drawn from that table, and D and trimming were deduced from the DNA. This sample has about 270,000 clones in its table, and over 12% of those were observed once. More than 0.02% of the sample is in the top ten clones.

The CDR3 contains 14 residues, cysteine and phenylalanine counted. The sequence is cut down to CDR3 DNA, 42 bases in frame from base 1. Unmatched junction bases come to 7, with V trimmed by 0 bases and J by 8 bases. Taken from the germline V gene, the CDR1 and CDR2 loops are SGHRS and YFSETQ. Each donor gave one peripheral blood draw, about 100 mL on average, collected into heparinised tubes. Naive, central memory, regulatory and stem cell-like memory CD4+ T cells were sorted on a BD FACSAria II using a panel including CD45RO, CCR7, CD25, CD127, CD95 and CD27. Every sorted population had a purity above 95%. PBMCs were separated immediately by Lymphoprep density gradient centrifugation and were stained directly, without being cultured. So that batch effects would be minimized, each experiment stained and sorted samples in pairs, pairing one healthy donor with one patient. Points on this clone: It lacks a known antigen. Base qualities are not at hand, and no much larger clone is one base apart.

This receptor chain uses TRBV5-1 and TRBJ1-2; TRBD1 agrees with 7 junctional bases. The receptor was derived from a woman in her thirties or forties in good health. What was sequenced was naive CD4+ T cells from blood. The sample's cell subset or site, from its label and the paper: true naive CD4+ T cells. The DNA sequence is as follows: TGCGCCAGCAGCTTGGGACAGGGCGTGGAAGGCTACACCTTC. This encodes CASSLGQGVEGYTF.